The clone carrying this T cell receptor beta chain was counted a single time. Germline assignment: CDR1 LNHDA and CDR2 SQIVND (reference sequence). The CDR3 is 15 amino acids. Trimming at V came to 3 bases and at J to 7 bases, leaving 7 bases not matched to a gene. Followed over time, Seattle patients had been enrolled while infection was active. In the authors' workflow: It was from reference gene primer amplification that nucleated cell counts were estimated. Some clones are missing from TCRdb's copy, which holds only in-frame ones; the method was immunoSEQ multiplex PCR. V, J and clone size are those of that table, while D and trimming were read from the DNA. The sample has around 220,000 clones; about 80% are singletons. This sample is drawn from a study of blood T cell repertoires in COVID-19. The wider study: Samples of COVID-19 (acute and convalescent) were obtained from the United States, Italy and Spain. The analysed material was cDNA or gDNA that came from T cells, B-cell-depleted T cells, or PBMCs.

This TCR was recovered from a woman aged 80 or older with COVID-19, enrolled during active disease. The chain couples TRBV19 to TRBJ2-1, with 9 bases lining up with TRBD2. Sequencing was done on a sample of peripheral blood. The CDR3 loop reads CASSMGSGRGNEQFF. CDR3 nucleotide sequence: TGTGCCAGTAGTATGGGTAGCGGGAGAGGGAATGAGCAGTTCTTC. Using reference TRBV19 and TRBJ2-1 for the parts outside the CDR3, the full variable domain is DGGITQSPKYLFRKEGQNVTLSCEQNLNHDAMYWYRQDPGQGLRLIYYSQIVNDFQKGDIAEGYSVSREKKESFPLTVTSAQKNPTAFYLCASSMGSGRGNEQFFGPGTRLTVL.